Listed below are T cell receptor beta chains from one sample, sequenced in a study of cytomegalovirus exposure and HLA in healthy donors. Sequencing was performed with immunoSEQ multiplex PCR; in TCRdb, only in-frame clones are kept and a portion is missing. The top ten hold approximately 3.2% of the sample, which has around 84,000 clones, around 77% seen once. The sample was PBMCs. Receptors originate from a man aged 45-60 years in good health and CMV-seronegative. CDR3s include the opening cysteine and the closing phenylalanine or tryptophan. Each record gives: J gene, clone size, D gene, V gene, CDR3 DNA, CDR3 protein. The D gene is left open where the match is weak. The listing skips clone size in some rows; elsewhere it reads once, few, many or a size class.

j_call: TRBJ2-7
clone_size: few
d_call: NA
v_call: TRBV11-2
cdr3_nt: TGTGCCAGCAGCCCCCTAACGAGTAGATCCTACGAGCAGTACTTC
cdr3_aa: CASSPLTSRSYEQYF

j_call: TRBJ2-3
clone_size: NA
d_call: NA
v_call: TRBV9
cdr3_nt: TGTGCCAGCAGCTACGACGGGGGAGATACGCAGTATTTT
cdr3_aa: CASSYDGGDTQYF

j_call: TRBJ2-3
clone_size: once
d_call: NA
v_call: TRBV18
cdr3_nt: TGTGCCAGCTCGCAGGGATACACAGATACGCAGTATTTT
cdr3_aa: CASSQGYTDTQYF

j_call: TRBJ1-5
clone_size: NA
d_call: TRBD1
v_call: TRBV6-5
cdr3_nt: TGTGCCAGCAGTGAGGGACAGGGAAATCAGCCCCAGCATTTT
cdr3_aa: CASSEGQGNQPQHF

j_call: TRBJ2-1
clone_size: NA
d_call: TRBD1
v_call: TRBV4-3
cdr3_nt: TGCGCCAGCAGCCAAGGAGACAGGGGCTACAATGAGCAGTTCTTC
cdr3_aa: CASSQGDRGYNEQFF

j_call: TRBJ1-2
clone_size: few
d_call: NA
v_call: TRBV10-2
cdr3_nt: TGCGCCAGCAGTGACGGGATAACGACGAGCGGCTACACCTTC
cdr3_aa: CASSDGITTSGYTF

j_call: TRBJ2-1
clone_size: NA
d_call: NA
v_call: TRBV14
cdr3_nt: TGTGCCAGCAGCCAAGAGGGGAGGTCCAATGAGCAGTTCTTC
cdr3_aa: CASSQEGRSNEQFF

j_call: TRBJ1-5
clone_size: NA
d_call: TRBD1
v_call: TRBV2
cdr3_nt: TGTGCCAGCAGTGAGGTGATGGGACAGGGGGTCTACAATCAGCCCCAGCATTTT
cdr3_aa: CASSEVMGQGVYNQPQHF

j_call: TRBJ2-2
clone_size: NA
d_call: NA
v_call: TRBV19
cdr3_nt: TGTGCCAGTACCTCAGTAGGCGGAATCACCGGGGAGCTGTTTTTT
cdr3_aa: CASTSVGGITGELFF

j_call: TRBJ2-2
clone_size: NA
d_call: NA
v_call: TRBV9
cdr3_nt: TGTGCCAGCAGCCCGGGGAGCTATTTGACCGGGGAGCTGTTTTTT
cdr3_aa: CASSPGSYLTGELFF

j_call: TRBJ2-5
clone_size: NA
d_call: NA
v_call: TRBV19
cdr3_nt: TGTGCCAGTAGCCAACTAACAGGGGGGGGAGAGACCCAGTACTTC
cdr3_aa: CASSQLTGGGETQYF

j_call: TRBJ1-3
clone_size: NA
d_call: TRBD1
v_call: TRBV9
cdr3_nt: TGTGCCAGCAGCGTGATGGACAGGGGGCTTTCTGGAAACACCATATATTTT
cdr3_aa: CASSVMDRGLSGNTIYF

j_call: TRBJ1-3
clone_size: NA
d_call: TRBD1
v_call: TRBV13
cdr3_nt: TGTGCCAGCAGCTCGCAGACAGGGATGGGAGGAAACACCATATATTTT
cdr3_aa: CASSSQTGMGGNTIYF

j_call: TRBJ1-1
clone_size: NA
d_call: NA
v_call: TRBV18
cdr3_nt: TGTGCCAGCTCATCACCTGCAGGGAACACTGAAGCTTTCTTT
cdr3_aa: CASSSPAGNTEAFF

j_call: TRBJ1-1
clone_size: few
d_call: NA
v_call: TRBV7-2
cdr3_nt: TGTGCCAGCAGCTTAGCGTCGTACAGGATTGAAGCTTTCTTT
cdr3_aa: CASSLASYRIEAFF

j_call: TRBJ2-5
clone_size: NA
d_call: NA
v_call: TRBV7-2
cdr3_nt: TGTGCCAGCAGCCTAAGTAGGCCCGAGGGGACCCAGTACTTC
cdr3_aa: CASSLSRPEGTQYF

j_call: TRBJ1-5
clone_size: NA
d_call: NA
v_call: TRBV6-1
cdr3_nt: TGTGCCAGCAACTATGTGGACAGCCTCAATCAGCCCCAGCATTTT
cdr3_aa: CASNYVDSLNQPQHF

j_call: TRBJ1-2
clone_size: NA
d_call: TRBD1
v_call: TRBV5-1
cdr3_nt: TGCGCCAGCAGCTTGAACGTTTTCGTAGGGGGCGATGGCTACACCTTC
cdr3_aa: CASSLNVFVGGDGYTF

j_call: TRBJ2-5
clone_size: NA
d_call: NA
v_call: TRBV7-9
cdr3_nt: TGTGCCAGCACCCTCGTTTTGGGGGGCCAAGAGACCCAGTACTTC
cdr3_aa: CASTLVLGGQETQYF

j_call: TRBJ2-7
clone_size: NA
d_call: TRBD2
v_call: TRBV4-2
cdr3_nt: TGTGCCAGCAGCCAAGAACTAAGGACTAGCGGGGGGGGGAGCTCCTACGAGCAGTACTTC
cdr3_aa: CASSQELRTSGGGSSYEQYF

j_call: TRBJ2-5
clone_size: NA
d_call: NA
v_call: TRBV6-5
cdr3_nt: TGTGCCAGCAGTTACGGCCCCCAGACCCAGTACTTC
cdr3_aa: CASSYGPQTQYF

j_call: TRBJ2-7
clone_size: once
d_call: NA
v_call: TRBV28
cdr3_nt: TGTGCCAGCAGTCCCCGCCGGGAGCGGTCAGGCGAGCAGTACTTC
cdr3_aa: CASSPRRERSGEQYF

j_call: TRBJ2-3
clone_size: NA
d_call: TRBD2
v_call: TRBV19
cdr3_nt: TGTGCCAGTAGTACGGGACTAGTCACAGATACGCAGTATTTT
cdr3_aa: CASSTGLVTDTQYF

j_call: TRBJ2-2
clone_size: once
d_call: TRBD2
v_call: TRBV18
cdr3_nt: TGTGCCAGCTCACCACCAGGGAGGGTCTCGGGGGAGCTGTTTTTT
cdr3_aa: CASSPPGRVSGELFF

j_call: TRBJ2-7
clone_size: NA
d_call: NA
v_call: TRBV5-8
cdr3_nt: TGTGCCAGCAGAATTCGGGGGTACGAGCAGTACTTC
cdr3_aa: CASRIRGYEQYF

j_call: TRBJ2-5
clone_size: once
d_call: TRBD1
v_call: TRBV2
cdr3_nt: TGTGCCAGCAGCCGGGACAGGGTCAGGCAAGAGACCCAGTACTTC
cdr3_aa: CASSRDRVRQETQYF

j_call: TRBJ1-2
clone_size: NA
d_call: NA
v_call: TRBV9
cdr3_nt: TGTGCCAGCAGCGTAGCCCAGGGCATAGGCTACACCTTC
cdr3_aa: CASSVAQGIGYTF